This passage covers 14 T cell receptor beta chains from one sample sequenced in a study of blood T cell repertoires in COVID-19. This table comes from immunoSEQ multiplex PCR, and its TCRdb copy is limited to in-frame clones, with some not included. The sample yields tens of thousands of clones, roughly 83% seen once. Material: peripheral blood. The receptors here all came from a man in his 70s with acute or convalescent COVID-19.

The chain joins TRBV7-2 to TRBJ1-3; D is unclear. The V gene's germline CDR1 is SGHTA and CDR2 FQGNSA. The CDR3 is made up of 17 amino acids. V was pared by 1 base and J by 0 bases, with 13 bases between. The CDR3 DNA reads TGTGCCAGCAGCTTAGAGCCGCGATTAAGCTCTGGAAACACCATATATTTT. Encoded protein: CASSLEPRLSSGNTIYF. Supplemented by reference TRBV7-2 and TRBJ1-3, the full variable domain reads GAGVSQSPSNKVTEKGKDVELRCDPISGHTALYWYRQSLGQGLEFLIYFQGNSAPDKSGLPSDRFSAERTGGSVSTLTIQRTQQEDSAVYLCASSLEPRLSSGNTIYFGEGSWLTVV.

This chain uses TRBV2 with TRBJ2-5, with D perhaps TRBD2 (6 bases). V lost 3 bases and J lost 7, with 12 bases in between. CDR3 length equals 13 residues. Germline V lookup: CDR1 SNHLY, CDR2 FYNNEI. The CDR3 region is CASSEGGYGTQYF. Here the CDR3 DNA reads TGTGCCAGCAGTGAGGGAGGATACGGGACCCAGTACTTC. Drawing the rest from reference TRBV2 and TRBJ2-5, the complete variable domain is EPEVTQTPSHQVTQMGQEVILRCVPISNHLYFYWYRQILGQKVEFLVSFYNNEISEKSEIFDDQFSVERPDGSNFTLKIRSTKLEDSAMYFCASSEGGYGTQYFGPGTRLLVL.

V is TRBV25-1 and J is TRBJ2-1; no firm D call. The CDR3 runs to 14 residues. V lost 3 bases and J lost 7, with 13 bases in between. Germline V gene lookup returns CDR1 MGHDK and CDR2 SYGVNS. CDR3 amino acids: CASSDHGLENEQFF. The CDR3 region has the DNA TGTGCCAGCAGTGACCACGGGTTGGAGAATGAGCAGTTCTTC. The full variable domain, in which reference TRBV25-1 and TRBJ2-1 provide the parts outside the CDR3, is EADIYQTPRYLVIGTGKKITLECSQTMGHDKMYWYQQDPGMELHLIHYSYGVNSTEKGDLSSESTVSRIRTEHFPLTLESARPSHTSQYLCASSDHGLENEQFFGPGTRLTVL.

The chain is built from TRBV28 and TRBJ2-1; TRBD2 matches 13 bases. CDR1 is MDHEN and CDR2 is SYDVKM in the germline V gene. The CDR3 is 16 residues long. V lost 1 base, J lost 7 bases, and 4 bases stayed unmatched. The CDR3 nucleotides read TGTGCCAGCAGTTTATACACTAGCGGGAGGGTAAATGAGCAGTTCTTC. This gives the protein CASSLYTSGRVNEQFF.

This clone appeared once. The chain couples TRBV5-1 to TRBJ2-2; TRBD2 aligns across 15 bases. Germline values: CDR1 SGHRS, CDR2 YFSETQ. The CDR3 extends over 17 amino acids. With 4 bases clipped from V and 5 bases from J, the junction kept 6 bases outside the gene matches. The CDR3 DNA is TGCGCCAGCAGCCCGTCGGGACTAGCGGGAGGAACCGGGGAGCTGTTTTTT. It translates to CASSPSGLAGGTGELFF.

CDR3 in DNA: TGTGCCAGCAGTTTAAGGGGTTCAGATACGCAGTATTTT. Translated: CASSLRGSDTQYF. The V gene is TRBV27, the J gene TRBJ2-3, with D perhaps TRBD1 (5 bases). The germline V gene encodes CDR1 MNHEY and CDR2 SMNVEV (reference sequence). The CDR3 runs to 13 residues. V dropped 2 bases and J dropped 4 bases, with 7 bases sitting between them.

The J gene is TRBJ1-1, the V gene TRBV10-3; the match to TRBD1 covers 9 bases. Trimming at V came to 5 bases and at J to 1 base, leaving 5 bases not matched to a gene. This CDR3 comprises 15 residues. CDR1 ENHRY and CDR2 SYGVKD come from the germline V gene. For the CDR3, the DNA is TGTGCCATCAGTAAAACAGGGGGCCCGAACACTGAAGCTTTCTTT. It encodes CAISKTGGPNTEAFF.

The chain combines TRBV7-2 with TRBJ1-1; no clear D. The CDR3 contains 16 residues. Deletions cut 1 base from V and 0 bases from J, with 12 bases between. The germline CDR1 and CDR2 sequences are SGHTA and FQGNSA. Here the CDR3 DNA reads TGTGCCAGCAGCTTAGGGGCGGCGGGTATGAACACTGAAGCTTTCTTT. Its protein is CASSLGAAGMNTEAFF.

Concerning this clone: Different DNA sequences within this sample yield the same CDR3. The rearrangement joins TRBV15 to TRBJ2-1, with 11 bases aligning to TRBD2. The CDR3 length is 15 residues. The V gene's germline CDR1 is LNHNV and CDR2 YYDKDF (reference sequence). V lost 5 bases, J lost 7 bases, and 7 bases stayed unmatched. CDR3 sequence reads: CATSRPGLAENEQFF. CDR3 bases: TGTGCCACCAGCCGACCGGGACTAGCGGAGAATGAGCAGTTCTTC.

V is TRBV7-8 and J is TRBJ2-1, with 9 bases lining up with TRBD2. Unmatched junction bases numbered 10, after V lost 4 bases and J lost 9 bases. Germline assignment: CDR1 SGHVS and CDR2 FQNEAQ. CDR3 size: 15 residues. The CDR3 spells CASSSEIAGVIEQFF. CDR3 bases: TGTGCCAGCAGCTCCGAAATAGCGGGAGTTATTGAGCAGTTCTTC.

The chain has TRBV10-2 and TRBJ2-6, with D unresolved. V lost 2 bases to trimming and J lost 1 base, with 6 bases between them. This CDR3 is 15 amino acids long. CDR1 WSHSY and CDR2 SAAADI come from the germline V gene. CDR3 loop: CASSEMRSGANVLTF. CDR3 sequence (DNA): TGCGCCAGCAGTGAGATGAGGTCTGGGGCCAACGTCCTGACTTTC.

The chain joins TRBV7-9 to TRBJ1-2; 8 bases fit TRBD1. Looked up from germline, CDR1 is SEHNR and CDR2 is FQNEAQ (reference sequence). V shed 2 bases, J shed 8 bases, and the junction held 10 bases outside the gene matches. The CDR3 covers 15 residues. The CDR3 DNA sequence: TGTGCCAGCAGCTTACTAACAGGGGGATTGGGAGGCTACACCTTC. As protein: CASSLLTGGLGGYTF.

The chain has TRBV12-3 or TRBV12-4 and TRBJ2-1, with TRBD2 as a possible D gene (5 bases). This CDR3 spans 12 amino acids. Deletions cut 6 bases from V and 6 bases from J, with 9 bases between. This chain's CDR3 is CASSGLSNEQFF. The CDR3 DNA reads TGTGCCAGCAGCGGACTGTCCAATGAGCAGTTCTTC.

The sample holds one count of this clone. The V and J genes are TRBV2 and TRBJ1-4; 8 bases align to TRBD1. Germline V gene lookup returns CDR1 SNHLY and CDR2 FYNNEI. Trimming took 6 bases from V and 6 from J; bases not matched to a gene: 6. The CDR3 is made up of 14 amino acids. CDR3 DNA: TGTGCCAGCAGAAGTGACAGGGGAGATGAAAAACTGTTTTTT. As protein: CASRSDRGDEKLFF.